Shown below are 18 T cell receptor beta chains from a single sample sequenced in a study of cytomegalovirus exposure and HLA in healthy donors. Vbeta (60) and Jbeta (13) primers were used in the PCR. Here immunoSEQ multiplex PCR was the method, and the copy in TCRdb shows in-frame clones only, minus some. The sample has around 50,000 clones; around 80% are singletons. Source material: PBMCs. These receptors were taken from a young man in good health and CMV-seropositive.

The genes are TRBV13 and TRBJ2-7; tentatively, D is TRBD1 (6 bases). Germline loops: CDR1 PRHDT, CDR2 FYEKMQ (reference sequence). This CDR3 comprises 14 residues. The V and J ends lost 5 bases and 5 bases respectively, with 16 bases between them. In DNA form, the CDR3 reads TGTGCCAGCAGCCTGACAGGTGTAAGTCACGAGCAGTACTTC. It specifies CASSLTGVSHEQYF.

V is TRBV7-8 and J is TRBJ2-5; maybe TRBD1 (6 bases). TRBJ2-7 explains the end of the DNA better; the J call may be wrong. Germline V gene data show CDR1 as SGHVS and CDR2 as FQNEAQ. The CDR3 has 13 residues. The CDR3 region is CASSKDRRYEQYF. DNA for the CDR3: TGTGCCAGCAGCAAGGACAGACGCTACGAGCAGTACTTC.

The chain combines TRBV5-6 with TRBJ1-2, with D hard to call. Germline V gives CDR1 SGHDT, CDR2 YYEEEE. With 0 bases removed from V and 4 bases from J, the gap between germline ends came to 7 bases. The CDR3 totals 13 residues. The CDR3 sequence: CASSLEQIYGYTF. DNA of the CDR3: TGTGCCAGCAGCTTGGAACAGATCTATGGCTACACCTTC.

The chain links TRBV29-1 to TRBJ2-3; 11 bases line up with TRBD2. Germline CDR1 SQVTM, CDR2 ANQGSEA. The CDR3 loop spans 17 amino acids. Trimming took 1 base from V and 1 from J; bases not matched to a gene: 7. The CDR3 is CSVEVASGGPRTDTQYF. Here the CDR3 DNA reads TGCAGCGTTGAAGTGGCTAGCGGGGGGCCCCGCACAGATACGCAGTATTTT.

V gene TRBV15 combines with J gene TRBJ2-5, with unresolved D. Trimming stripped 3 bases from V and 13 bases from J, with 6 bases between. Germline assignment: CDR1 LNHNV and CDR2 YYDKDF (reference sequence). There are 9 residues in the CDR3. The CDR3 nucleotides read TGTGCCACCAGCAGTCGCGGGTACTTC. Its translation is CATSSRGYF.

The chain employs TRBV29-1 and TRBJ1-3; D is unclear. V was pared by 4 bases and J by 0 bases, with 13 bases between. The germline CDR1 and CDR2 sequences are SQVTM and ANQGSEA. This CDR3 contains 15 residues. The chain's CDR3 is CSVAGGLSSGNTIYF. The CDR3 coding sequence is TGCAGCGTTGCAGGCGGACTAAGCTCTGGAAACACCATATATTTT.

The gene calls are TRBV4-1 and TRBJ2-3; D call uncertain. Trimming left V 1 base short and J 1 base short, with 6 bases between. This CDR3 contains 14 residues. Germline CDR1 reads MGHRA; CDR2 reads YSYEKL. The CDR3 DNA follows: TGCGCCAGCAGCCAAGTTGCGGGCACAGATACGCAGTATTTT. The encoded protein is CASSQVAGTDTQYF.

This clone showed up just once. The CDR3 sequence: CASSRLGAGGARETQYF. The CDR3 DNA follows: TGTGCCAGCAGCCGCTTAGGAGCGGGGGGAGCGAGAGAGACCCAGTACTTC. This chain uses TRBV28 with TRBJ2-5; 9 positions match TRBD2. With 6 bases clipped from V and 4 bases from J, the junction kept 15 bases outside the gene matches. The germline V gene has CDR1 MDHEN and CDR2 SYDVKM. This CDR3 comprises 17 residues.

The rearrangement joins TRBV2 to TRBJ1-5; 9 positions agree with TRBD1. Germline V gene sequence: CDR1 SNHLY, CDR2 FYNNEI. There are 15 residues in the CDR3. J lost 6 bases, V lost 4 bases, and 7 bases had no gene match. Here the CDR3 reads CASSGEGQGGQPQHF. The CDR3 region has the DNA TGTGCCAGCAGTGGGGAGGGACAGGGAGGTCAGCCCCAGCATTTT.

The chain joins TRBV20-1 to TRBJ2-7, with D possibly TRBD1 on 5 matching bases. CDR3 size: 11 residues. CDR1 is DFQATT and CDR2 is SNEGSKA in the germline V gene (reference sequence). V was trimmed by 3 bases and J by 10 bases, leaving 13 bases between them. The CDR3 DNA is TGCAGTGCTAGGGTAACAGGCGATCAGTACTTC. Translating gives CSARVTGDQYF.

The chain is built from TRBV11-2 and TRBJ1-1; the D gene is possibly TRBD1 (6 bases). CDR1 SGHAT and CDR2 FQNNGV come from the germline V gene. V gave up 5 bases and J gave up 0 bases, with 16 bases separating them. This CDR3 is built from 16 residues. The CDR3 DNA reads TGTGCCAGCAGCCCCACAGGGCTATCCATGAACACTGAAGCTTTCTTT. Translated, it gives CASSPTGLSMNTEAFF.

This clone was seen once. The rearrangement links TRBV5-1 to TRBJ1-2, with D perhaps TRBD1 (5 bases). Trimming removed 4 bases from V and 4 bases from J, with 14 bases in between. The CDR3 is made up of 14 amino acids. The germline V gene encodes CDR1 SGHRS and CDR2 YFSETQ. CDR3 in DNA: TGCGCCAGCAGCCCGGCAGGGTCTGGCTATGGCTACACCTTC. This gives the protein CASSPAGSGYGYTF.

This clone appeared once. In nucleotides, the CDR3 is TGCGCCAGCAGACGACAGGGGGGCCAAGAGACCCAGTACTTC. Its translation is CASRRQGGQETQYF. This chain uses TRBV5-1 with TRBJ2-5; TRBD1 aligns across 9 bases. CDR3 length equals 14 residues. V lost 5 bases, J lost 1 base, and 3 bases stayed unmatched. Germline V gene sequence: CDR1 SGHRS, CDR2 YFSETQ.

This sequence joins TRBV5-5 and TRBJ2-3, with TRBD1 matching 9 bases. Trimming removed 4 bases from V and 7 bases from J; junction bases left unmatched: 10. This CDR3 has 15 residues. Germline loops: CDR1 SGHKS, CDR2 YYEKEE (reference sequence). CDR3 in DNA: TGTGCCAGCAGCCCGGGACAGGGAGGGATGAATACGCAGTATTTT. Its protein product is CASSPGQGGMNTQYF.

The chain uses TRBV7-5 and TRBJ1-5. TRBV7-5 is a documented pseudogene. This CDR3 has 11 residues. CDR3 DNA sequence: TGTGTCAGAAGGGAGAATCAGCCCCAGCATTTT. It yields the protein CVRRENQPQHF.

The genes are TRBV27 and TRBJ1-5, with TRBD1 identical over 11 bases. J lost 9 bases, V lost 8 bases, and 3 bases had no gene match. The CDR3 length is 12 residues. Germline values: CDR1 MNHEY, CDR2 SMNVEV (reference sequence). The CDR3 DNA is TGTGCCAGCGGGACAGGGGGTTGGCCCCAGCATTTT. Translating gives CASGTGGWPQHF.

The chain links TRBV6-1 to TRBJ2-2; 9 bases fit TRBD1. Per germline, CDR1 MNHNS and CDR2 SASEGT. CDR3 length: 15 amino acids. Unmatched junction bases numbered 12, after V lost 9 bases and J lost 7 bases. CDR3 nucleotides: TGTGCCAGTATTTCACAGGGGGCCGTCGGCGGGGAGCTGTTTTTT. Its translation is CASISQGAVGGELFF.

This clone was seen a handful of times. The chain is built from TRBV4-2 and TRBJ1-3; D not certain. The CDR3 is made up of 16 amino acids. V was clipped by 1 base and J by 0 bases, with 10 bases between them. The germline V gene has CDR1 LGHNA and CDR2 YNFKEQ. The CDR3: CASSQGSMSSGNTIYF. The DNA for the CDR3 is TGTGCCAGCAGCCAAGGAAGTATGAGCTCTGGAAACACCATATATTTT.